This T cell receptor (beta chain) was obtained from a study of a mutant IDH1 vaccine in newly diagnosed glioma. Study-level information: Patients received eight vaccinations in weeks 1, 3, 5, 7, 11, 15, 19, 23.

Worth noting for this clone: The target antigen is unknown.

Sequencing was performed with immunoSEQ multiplex PCR; in TCRdb, only in-frame clones are kept and a portion is missing. The sample has tens of thousands of clones, about three quarters seen once. The V and J ends lost 2 bases and 4 bases respectively, with 12 bases between them. The CDR3 is made up of 15 amino acids. Germline assignment: CDR1 SGDLS and CDR2 YYNGEE. General study points: Among patients, 90% to 95% showed immune responses induced by the vaccine.

Regarding time point: week 5, during vaccination. Doses of 300 ug of mutant IDH1 20-mer peptide were given with topical imiquimod. The clonotype comes from a woman between 35 and 50 years old with glioma. V usage is TRBV9 and J usage is TRBJ2-2; the D gene is possibly TRBD1 (7 bases). This specimen was PBMCs, taken from a glioma patient whose treatment included an IDH1 peptide vaccine. The chain's CDR3 is CASSVEGASTGELFF. CDR3 nucleotide sequence: TGTGCCAGCAGCGTGGAGGGGGCGAGCACCGGGGAGCTGTTTTTT.